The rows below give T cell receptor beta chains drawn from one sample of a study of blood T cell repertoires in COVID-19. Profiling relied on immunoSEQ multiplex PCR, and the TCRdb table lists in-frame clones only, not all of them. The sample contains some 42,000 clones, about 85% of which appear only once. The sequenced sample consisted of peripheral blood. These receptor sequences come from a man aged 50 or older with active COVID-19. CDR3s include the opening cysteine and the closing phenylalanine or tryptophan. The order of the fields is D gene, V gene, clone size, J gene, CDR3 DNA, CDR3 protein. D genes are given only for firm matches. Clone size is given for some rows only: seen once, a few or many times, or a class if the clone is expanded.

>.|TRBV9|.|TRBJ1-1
TGTGCCAGCAGCGTAGGAGGGACTGAAGCTTTCTTT
CASSVGGTEAFF
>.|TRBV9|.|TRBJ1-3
TGTGCCAGCAGCCTCTCTGGAAACACCATATATTTT
CASSLSGNTIYF
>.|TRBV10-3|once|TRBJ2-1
TGTGCCATCAGTGAGTCCGCGCCCTCCTACAATGAGCAGTTCTTC
CAISESAPSYNEQFF
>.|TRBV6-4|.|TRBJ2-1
TGTGCCAGCAGTCTCCGGGAAGGTAATGAGCAGTTCTTC
CASSLREGNEQFF
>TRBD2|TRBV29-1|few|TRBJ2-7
TGCAGCGTTGAGGGGTCGGGGGGGATCTACGAGCAGTACTTC
CSVEGSGGIYEQYF
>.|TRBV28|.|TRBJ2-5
TGTGCCAGCAGTACCCGGACTCCGGGGACCCAGTACTTC
CASSTRTPGTQYF
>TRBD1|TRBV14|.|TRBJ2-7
TGTGCCAGCAGCTTCAGGGGGCGTGGGGAGCAGTACTTC
CASSFRGRGEQYF
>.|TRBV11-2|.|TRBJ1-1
TGTGCCAGCAGCTTATTTTCTTCCTATTTGAACACTGAAGCTTTCTTT
CASSLFSSYLNTEAFF
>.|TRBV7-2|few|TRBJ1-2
TGTGCCAGTGGTCAGAGCGGGGGCTATGGCTACACCTTC
CASGQSGGYGYTF
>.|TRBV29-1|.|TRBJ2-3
TGCAGCGTTGTACGGGGAGACACAGATACGCAGTATTTT
CSVVRGDTDTQYF
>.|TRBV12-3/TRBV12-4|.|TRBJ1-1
TGTGCCAGCAGTTTAAAACGAGAAGTTGAAGCTTTCTTT
CASSLKREVEAFF
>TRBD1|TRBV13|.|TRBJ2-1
TGTGCCAGCAGCTCGGGGACAGGGAAGAGCTCCTACAATGAGCAGTTCTTC
CASSSGTGKSSYNEQFF
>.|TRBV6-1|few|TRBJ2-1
TGTGCCAGCAGTGAAGTTAGTGAGCAGTTCTTC
CASSEVSEQFF
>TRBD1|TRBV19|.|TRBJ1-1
TGTGCCAGTCAGAGGGGGCGGGGTACTGAAGCTTTCTTT
CASQRGRGTEAFF
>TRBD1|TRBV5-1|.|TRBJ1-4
TGCGCCAGCAGCCGAGGACAGGGTCGATACGAAAAACTGTTTTTT
CASSRGQGRYEKLFF
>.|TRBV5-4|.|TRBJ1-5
TGTGCCAGCAGCACGGTTCCAGGGGTAGCTCAGCCCCAGCATTTT
CASSTVPGVAQPQHF
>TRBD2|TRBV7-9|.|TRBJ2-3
TGTGCCAGCAGCTTAGCTGCGCGGGGGGGCCGAGATACGCAGTATTTT
CASSLAARGGRDTQYF
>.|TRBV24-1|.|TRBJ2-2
TGTGCCACCAGTGTGCGGGGTAACGGGGAGCTGTTTTTT
CATSVRGNGELFF
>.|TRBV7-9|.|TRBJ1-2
TGTGCCAGCAGCTTAAGTATGGGGCTTCAGGCTGGCTACACCTTC
CASSLSMGLQAGYTF
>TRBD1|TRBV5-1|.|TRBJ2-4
TGCGCCAGCAGCGCTACGTCCCGGGACAGGGGGGTTAACATTCAGTACTTC
CASSATSRDRGVNIQYF
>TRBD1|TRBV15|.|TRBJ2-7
TGTGCCACCAGCAGATCCCCGAACGGACAGGCCGAGCAGTACTTC
CATSRSPNGQAEQYF
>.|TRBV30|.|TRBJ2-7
TGTGCCTGGGGGGGGGCGGAGACTAACTACGAGCAGTACTTC
CAWGGAETNYEQYF
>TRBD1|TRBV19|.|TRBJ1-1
TGTGCCAGCCGCCAGACAGGGGGGCTGAGTACTGAAGCTTTCTTT
CASRQTGGLSTEAFF
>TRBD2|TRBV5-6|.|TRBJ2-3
TGTGCCAGCAGCTACCCTCTCCGCGGGGGGGCTGTTGATACGCAGTATTTT
CASSYPLRGGAVDTQYF
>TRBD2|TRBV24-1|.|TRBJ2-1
TGTGCCACCAGTGATTTAGGACTAGCGGGAGTAGGACGGCAGTTCTTC
CATSDLGLAGVGRQFF
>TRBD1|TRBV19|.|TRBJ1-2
TGTGCCAGCACGCCTGGACAGGGAGGTGGCTACACCTTC
CASTPGQGGGYTF
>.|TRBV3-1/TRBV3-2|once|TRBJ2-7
TGTGCCAGCAGCAACGGCAGGGTAGTCGACGAGCAGTACTTC
CASSNGRVVDEQYF
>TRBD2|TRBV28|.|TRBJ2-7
TGTGCCAGCAGTCCGGGGGGGTGGCTGACTCGCCACCTCACCTACGAGCAGTACTTC
CASSPGGWLTRHLTYEQYF
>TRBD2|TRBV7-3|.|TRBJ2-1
TGTGCCAGCAGCTTATTCGGCACGGGGGGTGTGGATGAGCAGTTCTTC
CASSLFGTGGVDEQFF
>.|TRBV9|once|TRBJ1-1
TGTGCCAGCAGCGCACAGGGCCTGAACACTGAAGCTTTCTTT
CASSAQGLNTEAFF
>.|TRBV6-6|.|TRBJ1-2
TGTGCCAGCAGCCAAGAGGGCTTCGATGGCTACACCTTC
CASSQEGFDGYTF
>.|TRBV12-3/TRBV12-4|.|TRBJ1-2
TGTGCCAGCAGTACGGGGTATGGCTACACCTTC
CASSTGYGYTF
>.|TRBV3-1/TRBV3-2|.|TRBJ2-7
TGTGCCAGCAGTTCCAGGGGGGTCAACGAGCAGTACTTC
CASSSRGVNEQYF
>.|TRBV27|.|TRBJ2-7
TGTGCCAGCAGACAACAGGGTATTCACGAGCAGTACTTC
CASRQQGIHEQYF
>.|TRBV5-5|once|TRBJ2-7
TGTGCCAGCACCTACGCGACAGGCCCCTACGAGCAGTACTTC
CASTYATGPYEQYF
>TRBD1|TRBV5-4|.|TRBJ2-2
TGTGCCAGCAGCTTCGACCTACAGGGGACCGGGGAGCTGTTTTTT
CASSFDLQGTGELFF
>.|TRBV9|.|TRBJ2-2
TGTGCCAGCAGCGCGGGGCGGGGTCTCGGCACCGGGGAGCTGTTTTTT
CASSAGRGLGTGELFF
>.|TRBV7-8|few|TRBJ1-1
TGTGCCAGCAGCTCGGGTATTTTGGGAGGGAACACTGAAGCTTTCTTT
CASSSGILGGNTEAFF
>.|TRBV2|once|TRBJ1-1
TGTGCCAGCAGTCAACGGGGGGCCGGCACTGAAGCTTTCTTT
CASSQRGAGTEAFF
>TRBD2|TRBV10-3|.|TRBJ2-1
TGTGCCATCAGATACCAGACTAGCGGGGGGTTTGAGCAGTTCTTC
CAIRYQTSGGFEQFF
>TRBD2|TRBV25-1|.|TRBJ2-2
TGTGCCAGCAGTGACCACCGGACTAGAACTAACACCGGGGAGCTGTTTTTT
CASSDHRTRTNTGELFF
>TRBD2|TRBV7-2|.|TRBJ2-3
TGTGCCAGCAGCTTACGGACTAGCGGCACAGATACGCAGTATTTT
CASSLRTSGTDTQYF
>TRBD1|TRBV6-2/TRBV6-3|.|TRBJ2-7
TGTGCCAGCAGTTACATCGGGACAGGGGGCGAGCAGTACTTC
CASSYIGTGGEQYF
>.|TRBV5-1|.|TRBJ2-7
TGCGCCAGCAGCTTGGAAGGTGACCGGGGGGCTGAAAATTTC
CASSLEGDRGAENF
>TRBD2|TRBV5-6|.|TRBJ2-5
TGTGCCAGCGGGGAGGGGTGGGGCAGCAGACAAGAGACCCAGTACTTC
CASGEGWGSRQETQYF
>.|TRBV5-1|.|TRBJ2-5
TGCGCCAGCAGGGTGGGCCAGATTCAAGAGACCCAGTACTTC
CASRVGQIQETQYF
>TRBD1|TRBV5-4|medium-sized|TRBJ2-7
TGTGCCAGCAGCGATACTGGGACAGGGACCTACGAGCAGTACTTC
CASSDTGTGTYEQYF
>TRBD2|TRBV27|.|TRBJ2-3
TGTGCCAGCAGTTTATCTGGCGGGGGGCCGGGAGATACGCAGTATTTT
CASSLSGGGPGDTQYF
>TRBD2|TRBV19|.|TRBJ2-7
TGTGCCAGTAGTATAGGGGGAGGGTGGACCTACGAGCAGTACTTC
CASSIGGGWTYEQYF
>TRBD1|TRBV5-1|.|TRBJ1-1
TGCGCCAGCAGCCCGCAGGGGGGGAACACTGAAGCTTTCTTT
CASSPQGGNTEAFF
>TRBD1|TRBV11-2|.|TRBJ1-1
TGTGCCAGCAGCCCGTGGGACAGGTCAACGGGAGTGAACACTGAAGCTTTCTTT
CASSPWDRSTGVNTEAFF
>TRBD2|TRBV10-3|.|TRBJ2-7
TGTGCCATCAGTGAGCCGGGAGGGCTGAGCTCCTACGAGCAGTACTTC
CAISEPGGLSSYEQYF